The 21 T cell receptor beta chains given below trace back to one sample, sequenced in a study of cytomegalovirus exposure and HLA in healthy donors. Repertoires were generated with immunoSEQ multiplex PCR, while TCRdb's copy carries only in-frame clones and drops some. The sample carries some 130,000 clones, around 80% recorded once. The sample comprised PBMCs. These receptors all stem from a man aged 25-45 years in good health and CMV-seropositive.

V is TRBV29-1 and J is TRBJ2-1; a weak D match, TRBD2 (7 bases). Germline-derived CDR1 and CDR2 are SQVTM and ANQGSEA. Deletions cut 6 bases from V and 0 bases from J, with 21 bases between. This CDR3 spans 17 amino acids. The CDR3 loop reads CSVGGLGKLSSYNEQFF. The CDR3 DNA is TGCAGCGTGGGGGGGCTCGGGAAACTTAGCTCCTACAATGAGCAGTTCTTC.

The chain has TRBV27 and TRBJ2-7; the match to TRBD2 covers 8 bases. The CDR3 spans 16 residues. The V gene's germline CDR1 is MNHEY and CDR2 SMNVEV (reference sequence). The junction had 11 bases not matched to a gene; V was cut back by 4 bases and J by 3 bases. The CDR3: CASSSPSQRGIYEQYF. CDR3 nucleotide sequence: TGTGCCAGCAGTTCGCCCAGCCAGCGGGGGATCTACGAGCAGTACTTC.

The chain uses TRBV11-2 and TRBJ2-1, with a possible D match to TRBD2 (7 bases). The V end lost 0 bases, the J end lost 12 bases, and 15 bases lay between the germline ends. This CDR3 region has 14 residues. CDR1 SGHAT and CDR2 FQNNGV come from the germline V gene. CDR3 coding DNA: TGTGCCAGCAGCTTAGACTTGGTAGGGGGGGGGCAGTTCTTC. It is translated as CASSLDLVGGGQFF.

The V gene is TRBV4-1, the J gene TRBJ2-1; D possibly corresponds to TRBD2 (6 bases). The V gene lost 3 bases and the J gene lost 9 bases, with 9 bases spanning the gap. CDR3 length equals 12 residues. CDR1 is MGHRA, CDR2 YSYEKL, per germline. DNA of the CDR3: TGCGCCAGCAGCCAGACTAGGGGTGAGCAGTTCTTC. Its translation: CASSQTRGEQFF.

The CDR3 here is CASSVKGASGNTIYF. The CDR3 nucleotides read TGTGCCAGCAGCGTGAAGGGGGCCTCTGGAAACACCATATATTTT. The chain couples TRBV9 to TRBJ1-3, with 7 bases that match TRBD1. With 2 bases clipped from V and 0 bases from J, the junction kept 2 bases outside the gene matches. The CDR3 sequence is 15 residues long. Germline V CDR1 and CDR2: SGDLS, YYNGEE.

The chain employs TRBV25-1 and TRBJ2-5, with D tentatively TRBD2 (5 bases). Germline V lookup: CDR1 MGHDK, CDR2 SYGVNS. The V gene lost 3 bases and the J gene lost 0 bases, with 8 bases spanning the gap. This CDR3 spans 14 amino acids. Here the CDR3 DNA reads TGTGCCAGCAGTGAGCCGGGGAACCAAGAGACCCAGTACTTC. This encodes CASSEPGNQETQYF.

CDR3 region: CASSFFGGSTDTQYF. Here the CDR3 DNA reads TGCGCCAGCAGCTTCTTTGGCGGGAGCACAGATACGCAGTATTTT. V gene TRBV5-1 combines with J gene TRBJ2-3, with D perhaps matching TRBD2 (5 bases). This CDR3 has 15 residues. From germline, CDR1 is SGHRS and CDR2 YFSETQ. V was shortened by 2 bases and J by 0 bases, with 10 bases between the two germline ends.

The chain recombines TRBV27 with TRBJ1-2; 9 positions match TRBD1. CDR1 is MNHEY, CDR2 SMNVEV, per germline (reference sequence). There are 16 residues in the CDR3. The V and J ends lost 9 bases and 6 bases, in that order; junction bases with no gene match: 17. CDR3 region: CASTPGQGTTKDGYTF. The CDR3 DNA reads as TGTGCCAGTACACCGGGACAGGGTACGACCAAAGATGGCTACACCTTC.

This sequence joins TRBV30 and TRBJ2-1, with 8 bases identical to TRBD1. The CDR3 has 12 residues. Losses at the gene ends were 8 bases for V and 3 bases for J; bases not matched to a gene: 3. CDR1 and CDR2 (germline): GTSNPN, SVGIG (reference sequence). The CDR3 DNA reads TGTGCCCAAGGACAGGGCTACAATGAGCAGTTCTTC. Its translation: CAQGQGYNEQFF.

The chain uses TRBV5-1 and TRBJ1-1, with D uncertain. Looked up from germline, CDR1 is SGHRS and CDR2 is YFSETQ. Deletions cut 1 base from V and 5 bases from J, with 9 bases between. The CDR3 is made up of 13 amino acids. The CDR3 reads CASSLNSWTEAFF. The CDR3 nucleotides are TGCGCCAGCAGCTTGAACAGTTGGACTGAAGCTTTCTTT.

The rearrangement joins TRBV28 to TRBJ1-2; 7 bases align to TRBD1. Germline V gene data show CDR1 as MDHEN and CDR2 as SYDVKM. The CDR3 runs to 15 residues. Losses at the gene ends were 2 bases for V and 7 bases for J; bases not matched to a gene: 10. The CDR3 loop reads CASSLQGVRIVGYTF. The CDR3, as DNA: TGTGCCAGCAGTTTACAGGGGGTAAGGATCGTTGGCTACACCTTC.

This chain links TRBV5-1 with TRBJ1-1; D unclear. V gave up 3 bases and J gave up 1 base, with 4 bases separating them. The CDR3 loop spans 12 amino acids. CDR1 is SGHRS and CDR2 is YFSETQ in the germline V gene. The CDR3 reads CASSSKNTEAFF. In DNA, the CDR3 is TGCGCCAGCAGCTCAAAGAACACTGAAGCTTTCTTT.

The V and J genes are TRBV6-1 and TRBJ2-5, with D perhaps TRBD1 (6 bases). CDR1 is MNHNS, CDR2 SASEGT, per germline. The CDR3 length is 15 residues. V lost 1 base and J 5 bases, leaving 14 bases between the germline ends. The CDR3, as DNA: TGTGCCAGCAGTGAAGGGCTTGGGGGCGCGGAGACCCAGTACTTC. Translation gives CASSEGLGGAETQYF.

The J gene is TRBJ2-5, the V gene TRBV5-1; weak D call: TRBD2 (5 bases). The CDR3 contains 14 residues. V was cut by 0 bases and J by 5 bases, with 11 bases left in between. Germline V lookup: CDR1 SGHRS, CDR2 YFSETQ. CDR3 amino acids: CASSLVGVGETQYF. The CDR3 nucleotides read TGCGCCAGCAGCTTGGTCGGGGTGGGGGAGACCCAGTACTTC.

V and J are TRBV6-1 and TRBJ2-5, with TRBD1 matching 8 bases. This CDR3 is built from 14 residues. The germline V gene has CDR1 MNHNS and CDR2 SASEGT. Germline trimming cut 6 bases from V and 4 bases from J; bases unmatched to any gene: 7. The CDR3 DNA follows: TGTGCCAGCAGATCAGGGGGCGCGGGAGAGACCCAGTACTTC. It translates to CASRSGGAGETQYF.

The chain uses TRBV29-1 and TRBJ2-2, with D maybe TRBD1 (5 bases). V was shortened by 4 bases and J by 4 bases, with 19 bases between the two germline ends. The CDR3 sequence is 16 residues long. Germline loops: CDR1 SQVTM, CDR2 ANQGSEA. The CDR3 coding sequence is TGCAGCGTTGCACCCTCGACAGCCGTAGGCACCGGGGAGCTGTTTTTT. Protein: CSVAPSTAVGTGELFF.

V gene TRBV6-6 combines with J gene TRBJ2-7; possible D gene TRBD2, 6 bases. Between the trimmed V and J ends, which lost 0 bases and 4 bases, there was a span of 13 bases. The CDR3 extends over 15 amino acids. Germline V gives CDR1 MNHNY, CDR2 SVGAGI (reference sequence). This chain's CDR3 is CASSYSGGEAYEQYF. CDR3 sequence (DNA): TGTGCCAGCAGTTACTCGGGGGGAGAAGCGTACGAGCAGTACTTC.

V usage is TRBV5-6 and J usage is TRBJ2-4; D may be TRBD2 (6 bases). Germline assignment: CDR1 SGHDT and CDR2 YYEEEE. V was trimmed by 10 bases and J by 3 bases, leaving 14 bases between them. The CDR3 is 13 residues long. CDR3 nucleotides: TGTGCCCGGGGTCTCGGGGGCAAAAACATTCAGTACTTC. Residues: CARGLGGKNIQYF.

The V gene is TRBV5-8, the J gene TRBJ1-1, with a weak D call TRBD1 (5 bases). V gave up 5 bases and J gave up 4 bases, with 15 bases separating them. CDR1 and CDR2 (germline): SGHTS, YDEGEE. The CDR3 runs 14 residues. For the CDR3, the DNA is TGTGCCAGCAGATTTCAGGGTAGTGGCACTGAAGCTTTCTTT. Protein sequence: CASRFQGSGTEAFF.

The chain couples TRBV11-2 to TRBJ2-7; no firm D call. The V end lost 1 base, the J end lost 1 base, and 5 bases lay between the germline ends. Germline V CDR1 and CDR2: SGHAT, FQNNGV. The CDR3 covers 13 residues. Written as DNA, the CDR3 is TGTGCCAGCAGCTTAGTCACTTCCTACGAGCAGTACTTC. It codes for CASSLVTSYEQYF.

The chain carries TRBV6-6 and TRBJ2-7, with D maybe TRBD1 (5 bases). Between the trimmed V and J ends, which lost 6 bases and 2 bases, there was a span of 14 bases. Per the germline V gene, CDR1 is MNHNY and CDR2 is SVGAGI (reference sequence). The CDR3 runs to 14 residues. The chain's CDR3 is CASRKQAGPYEQYF. In nucleotides, the CDR3 is TGTGCCAGCAGGAAACAGGCAGGGCCCTACGAGCAGTACTTC.